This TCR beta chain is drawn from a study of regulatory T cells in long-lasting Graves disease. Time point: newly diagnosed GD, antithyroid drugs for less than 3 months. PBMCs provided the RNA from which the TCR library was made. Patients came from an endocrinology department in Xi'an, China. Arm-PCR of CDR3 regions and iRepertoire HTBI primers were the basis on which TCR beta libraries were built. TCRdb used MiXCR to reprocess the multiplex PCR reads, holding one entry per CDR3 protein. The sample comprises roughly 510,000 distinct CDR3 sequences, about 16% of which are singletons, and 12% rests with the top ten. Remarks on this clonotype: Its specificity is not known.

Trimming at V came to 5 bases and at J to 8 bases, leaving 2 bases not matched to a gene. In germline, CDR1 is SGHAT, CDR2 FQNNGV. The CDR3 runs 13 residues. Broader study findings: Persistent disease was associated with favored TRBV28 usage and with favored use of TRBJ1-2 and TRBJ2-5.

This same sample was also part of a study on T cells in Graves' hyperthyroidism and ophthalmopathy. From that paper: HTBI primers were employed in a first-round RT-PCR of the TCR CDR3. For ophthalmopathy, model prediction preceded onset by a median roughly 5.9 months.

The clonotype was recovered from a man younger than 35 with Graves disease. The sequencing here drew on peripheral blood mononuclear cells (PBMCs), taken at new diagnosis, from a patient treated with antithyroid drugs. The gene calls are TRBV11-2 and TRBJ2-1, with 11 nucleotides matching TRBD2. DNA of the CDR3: TGTGCCAGCAGCCCTAGCGGGAGGTATGAGCAGTTCTTC. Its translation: CASSPSGRYEQFF.